What follows describes a single T cell receptor (beta chain). Here immunoSEQ multiplex PCR was the method, and the copy in TCRdb shows in-frame clones only, minus some. The table has 70,000 to 85,000 clones, approximately 90% seen once. This record comes from a study of blood T cell repertoires in COVID-19. CDR3 length equals 15 residues. Germline loops: CDR1 MDHEN, CDR2 SYDVKM. The V gene end was trimmed by 7 bases and the J gene end by 0 bases; junction bases not matched to a gene: 4. The genes are TRBV28 and TRBJ2-3; TRBD2 matches 10 bases. The receptor was derived from an older woman with active COVID-19. The sequenced sample consisted of peripheral blood. CDR3 region: CASTLAGPSTDTQYF. The CDR3 DNA reads as TGTGCCAGCACACTAGCGGGACCTAGCACAGATACGCAGTATTTT.